The sequence of this TCR beta chain was determined in a study of blood T cell repertoires in COVID-19. Across the study: Whether acute or convalescent, the COVID-19 samples came from the United States, Italy and Spain. PBMCs, B-cell-depleted T cells, or T cells provided the cDNA or gDNA that made up the material.

Methods used by the authors: Estimated nucleated cell counts came from reference gene primer amplification. Sequencing was performed with immunoSEQ multiplex PCR; in TCRdb, only in-frame clones are kept and a portion is missing. The V and J calls and clone size were taken over from that table, and D and trimming were inferred from the DNA. The sample records around 47,000 clones, around four fifths being singletons. The CDR3 sequence is 14 residues long. Trimming took 6 bases from V and 7 from J; bases not matched to a gene: 9. Germline CDR1 and CDR2: SNHLY and FYNNEI. The specimen was peripheral blood. This chain connects TRBV2 to TRBJ1-2, with 9 bases that match TRBD1. The TCR originated in a man in his 70s with active COVID-19. This CDR3 reads CASSREQGAGGYTF. CDR3 in DNA: TGTGCCAGCAGCCGGGAACAGGGGGCGGGTGGCTACACCTTC.